The 28 T cell receptor beta chains given below trace back to one sample, sequenced in a study of T cell responses to AZD1222 COVID-19 vaccine. Using immunoSEQ multiplex PCR, the repertoire was profiled, and TCRdb retains in-frame clones only, with some absent. In the table there are 110,000 or so clones, about 90% of which are singletons. This material consisted of peripheral blood, taken on day 0 of AZD1222 vaccination. The receptors shown here come from an adult in good health.

This sequence joins TRBV7-9 and TRBJ1-2; 8 bases match TRBD1. The CDR3 extends over 13 amino acids. Germline V gene lookup returns CDR1 SEHNR and CDR2 FQNEAQ (reference sequence). V trimming: 4 bases; J trimming: 7 bases; junction bases outside the gene matches: 5. For the CDR3, the DNA is TGTGCCAGCAGCTCTCAGGGGGCAAGTGGCTACACCTTC. It translates to CASSSQGASGYTF.

This chain uses TRBV27 with TRBJ1-1; D might be TRBD1 (5 bases). Germline V gene sequence: CDR1 MNHEY, CDR2 SMNVEV (reference sequence). V was clipped by 6 bases and J by 1 base, with 6 bases between them. The CDR3 totals 12 residues. CDR3 amino acids: CASRTGNTEAFF. The CDR3 nucleotides are TGTGCCAGCAGAACAGGGAACACTGAAGCTTTCTTT.

The V gene is TRBV18, the J gene TRBJ2-1; no clear D gene. The germline V and J ends were trimmed by 1 base and 0 bases, with 16 bases remaining between them. This CDR3 region has 18 residues. Germline V gene sequence: CDR1 KGHSH, CDR2 LQKENI. CDR3 DNA sequence: TGTGCCAGCTCACCACTTGTAGGAATGGCGAGCTCCTACAATGAGCAGTTCTTC. It yields the protein CASSPLVGMASSYNEQFF.

The chain is built from TRBV10-3 and TRBJ2-2, with 7 bases that match TRBD2. This CDR3 region has 17 residues. V gave up 2 bases and J gave up 5 bases; unmatched junction bases: 11. The germline V gene encodes CDR1 ENHRY and CDR2 SYGVKD. CDR3 nucleotide sequence: TGTGCCATCAGTGAGATGATGGGAGGGGCAAATACCGGGGAGCTGTTTTTT. This encodes CAISEMMGGANTGELFF.

This chain links TRBV9 with TRBJ1-1, with D uncertain. The CDR3 consists of 15 residues. Germline loops: CDR1 SGDLS, CDR2 YYNGEE. V lost 0 bases and J lost 0, with 9 bases in between. CDR3 sequence: CASSVEYDLNTEAFF. The CDR3 DNA is TGTGCCAGCAGCGTAGAGTACGATCTGAACACTGAAGCTTTCTTT. The variable domain in full, with the rest retrieved from reference TRBV9 and TRBJ1-1, is DSGVTQTPKHLITATGQRVTLRCSPRSGDLSVYWYQQSLDQGLQFLIQYYNGEERAKGNILERFSAQQFPDLHSELNLSSLELGDSALYFCASSVEYDLNTEAFFGQGTRLTVV.

This clone has just a few counts. This chain uses TRBV6-6 with TRBJ1-3; possibly TRBD1 for D (6 bases). Germline CDR1 and CDR2: MNHNY and SVGAGI (reference sequence). Trimming pared 5 bases from V and 4 bases from J, leaving 15 bases between. CDR3 length equals 15 residues. CDR3: CASSLTGSGGNTIYF. CDR3 bases: TGTGCCAGCAGTCTTACAGGGTCGGGCGGAAACACCATATATTTT.

This rearrangement joins TRBV12-5 to TRBJ1-1; TRBD1 is a possible D gene (6 bases). V lost 6 bases, J lost 3 bases, and 14 bases lay in between. The CDR3 covers 14 residues. Germline V gene data show CDR1 as LGHNT and CDR2 as FRNRAP. The CDR3 bases are TGTGCTAGTGGCGGGGGGCTTAAGGACACTGAAGCTTTCTTT. It encodes CASGGGLKDTEAFF.

The genes are TRBV7-3 and TRBJ2-1, with 11 positions matching TRBD1. The CDR3 loop spans 16 amino acids. Germline CDR1 SGHTA, CDR2 FQGTGA. J lost 5 bases, V lost 3 bases, and 6 bases had no gene match. The CDR3 region is CASSLTWDRGDNEQFF. The CDR3 coding sequence is TGTGCCAGCAGCTTGACCTGGGACAGGGGGGACAATGAGCAGTTCTTC.

This clone appeared a single time. V is TRBV11-1 and J is TRBJ2-1, with no clear D. From germline, CDR1 is SGHAT and CDR2 FQDESV (reference sequence). The CDR3 contains 12 residues. V lost 5 bases to trimming and J lost 4 bases, with 6 bases between them. The CDR3 reads CASSARYNEQFF. DNA of the CDR3: TGTGCCAGCAGCGCTCGGTACAATGAGCAGTTCTTC.

The J gene is TRBJ1-5, the V gene TRBV30, with D possibly matching TRBD1 (5 bases). The CDR3 loop spans 14 amino acids. V lost 1 base and J lost 4, with 11 bases in between. Germline CDR1 reads GTSNPN; CDR2 reads SVGIG (reference sequence). The CDR3 sequence is CAWSEGALNQPQHF. In nucleotides, the CDR3 is TGTGCCTGGAGTGAAGGGGCACTTAATCAGCCCCAGCATTTT.

In DNA form, the CDR3 reads TGCGCCAGCAGCCAAGGGACAGGGGGGAATGAGCAGTTCTTC. Its protein product is CASSQGTGGNEQFF. The chain joins TRBV4-1 to TRBJ2-1; 10 bases fit TRBD1. The V and J ends lost 1 base and 7 bases, in that order; junction bases with no gene match: 1. This CDR3 has 14 residues. Germline V CDR1 and CDR2: MGHRA, YSYEKL.

The rearrangement joins TRBV2 to TRBJ2-1; 7 bases match TRBD1. This CDR3 comprises 19 residues. Germline V lookup: CDR1 SNHLY, CDR2 FYNNEI. Trimming cost V 7 bases and J 4 bases; bases outside gene matches: 22. In DNA, the CDR3 is TGTGCCAGCACAGAGATAGTGACAGGGACGATGGGGATATACAATGAGCAGTTCTTC. Its translation is CASTEIVTGTMGIYNEQFF.

The chain links TRBV7-9 to TRBJ1-1, with 8 bases that match TRBD1. The V and J ends lost 2 bases and 0 bases, in that order; junction bases with no gene match: 2. Germline assignment: CDR1 SEHNR and CDR2 FQNEAQ (reference sequence). This CDR3 is 15 amino acids long. This chain's CDR3 is CASSLRQGMNTEAFF. The CDR3 nucleotides read TGTGCCAGCAGCTTAAGACAGGGGATGAACACTGAAGCTTTCTTT.

The genes are TRBV19 and TRBJ2-1; possibly TRBD2 for D (6 bases). The CDR3 sequence is 15 residues long. Trimming took 2 bases from V and 4 from J, leaving 12 bases between them. Germline values: CDR1 LNHDA, CDR2 SQIVND (reference sequence). The CDR3: CASSITGGSYNEQFF. In nucleotides, the CDR3 is TGTGCCAGTAGTATAACTGGGGGGTCGTACAATGAGCAGTTCTTC.

The chain employs TRBV19 and TRBJ2-7; no definite D call. The germline V gene has CDR1 LNHDA and CDR2 SQIVND (reference sequence). The CDR3 runs to 12 residues. V was pared by 3 bases and J by 2 bases, with 5 bases between. Here the CDR3 DNA reads TGTGCCAGTAGTATGACCCCCTACGAGCAGTACTTC. Translation: CASSMTPYEQYF.

The rearrangement joins TRBV12-3 or TRBV12-4 to TRBJ1-1; D remains ambiguous. This CDR3 region has 11 residues. Trimming left V 1 base short and J 7 bases short, with 4 bases between. CDR3 DNA sequence: TGTGCCAGCAGTTTAGGCAGTGAAGCTTTCTTT. Its protein is CASSLGSEAFF.

V and J are TRBV10-3 and TRBJ2-3, with 11 bases that match TRBD2. CDR3 length: 19 amino acids. Germline V gives CDR1 ENHRY, CDR2 SYGVKD. J gave up 2 bases and V 5 bases, and 15 bases lay outside the gene matches. CDR3 region: CAISQNAGLAGGLTDTQYF. DNA for the CDR3: TGTGCCATCAGTCAAAACGCGGGGCTAGCGGGAGGACTCACAGATACGCAGTATTTT.

The CDR3 DNA sequence: TGTGCCAGCAGCTTAGCGGGAAGGGAAGCTTTCTTT. It translates to CASSLAGREAFF. V is TRBV7-9 and J is TRBJ1-1, with D hard to call. This CDR3 has 12 amino acids. Trimming took off 0 bases at V and 8 bases at J, with 7 bases between the two ends. Germline values: CDR1 SEHNR, CDR2 FQNEAQ (reference sequence).

The chain links TRBV19 to TRBJ1-6, with TRBD1 matching over 9 bases. Germline CDR1 reads LNHDA; CDR2 reads SQIVND (reference sequence). Unmatched junction bases numbered 3, after V lost 4 bases and J lost 5 bases. The CDR3 totals 15 residues. The CDR3 here is CASSTGTGHNSPLHF. For the CDR3, the DNA is TGTGCCAGTAGTACGGGGACAGGGCATAATTCACCCCTCCACTTT.

The chain recombines TRBV5-1 with TRBJ1-4; D ambiguous. CDR3 length: 16 amino acids. Germline V gene sequence: CDR1 SGHRS, CDR2 YFSETQ. Trimming stripped 6 bases from V and 5 bases from J, with 20 bases between. This chain's CDR3 is CASTKTPAGLNEKLFF. The DNA of the CDR3 is TGCGCCAGCACCAAGACACCGGCGGGGTTAAATGAAAAACTGTTTTTT.

The V gene is TRBV6-2 or TRBV6-3, the J gene TRBJ2-3; D possibly corresponds to TRBD2 (5 bases). Germline V gives CDR1 MNHEY, CDR2 SVGEGT. The CDR3 has 14 residues. Trimming cost V 4 bases and J 6 bases, with 14 bases left between them. The CDR3 spells CASSLDWMRDTQYF. The CDR3 nucleotides read TGTGCCAGCAGTTTGGACTGGATGAGGGATACGCAGTATTTT.

The chain carries TRBV2 and TRBJ2-7, with 7 bases matching TRBD1. Germline assignment: CDR1 SNHLY and CDR2 FYNNEI. The CDR3 is made up of 14 amino acids. After removal of 4 bases from V and 2 bases from J, the junction contained 5 bases not matched to a gene. The CDR3 region has the DNA TGTGCCAGCAGTGCACAGGGGAGTCCCTACGAGCAGTACTTC. This gives the protein CASSAQGSPYEQYF.

The chain is built from TRBV5-1 and TRBJ2-5; D call uncertain. This CDR3 contains 15 residues. V was pared by 0 bases and J by 1 base, with 10 bases between. Germline V gene data show CDR1 as SGHRS and CDR2 as YFSETQ. CDR3 nucleotides: TGCGCCAGCAGCTTGGATTTGGGCTCCCAAGAGACCCAGTACTTC. This translates into CASSLDLGSQETQYF.

This CDR3 reads CASSLDRGNTEAFF. DNA for the CDR3: TGTGCCAGCAGCTTAGACAGGGGCAACACTGAAGCTTTCTTT. The genes are TRBV11-3 and TRBJ1-1, with D possibly matching TRBD1 (6 bases). The CDR3 has 14 amino acids. The ends were cut back, 0 bases at V and 2 bases at J, with 7 bases in the middle. Per germline, CDR1 SGHNT and CDR2 YENEEA.

The genes are TRBV18 and TRBJ2-7, with 7 bases matching TRBD1. V gave up 3 bases and J gave up 3 bases; unmatched junction bases: 5. Germline values: CDR1 KGHSH, CDR2 LQKENI. CDR3 size: 14 residues. The CDR3 region has the DNA TGTGCCAGCTCACCCCGGGGACAGAACTACGAGCAGTACTTC. Its translation: CASSPRGQNYEQYF.

The chain employs TRBV3-1 (or the pseudogene TRBV3-2) and TRBJ1-1; D not certain. The ends were cut back, 6 bases at V and 1 base at J, with 6 bases in the middle. The CDR3 length is 12 residues. Germline lookup yields CDR1 LGHDT and CDR2 YNNKEL (reference sequence). The CDR3 here is CASRSGNTEAFF. The CDR3 DNA follows: TGTGCCAGCAGGAGTGGGAACACTGAAGCTTTCTTT.

This chain joins TRBV9 and TRBJ1-2; unclear D gene. The CDR3 extends over 13 amino acids. Germline V lookup: CDR1 SGDLS, CDR2 YYNGEE. The V end lost 4 bases, the J end lost 6 bases, and 13 bases lay between the germline ends. The CDR3 DNA reads as TGTGCCAGCAGCTTTAGCGGGCCAAATGGCTACACCTTC. Protein product: CASSFSGPNGYTF.

The genes are TRBV10-2 and TRBJ2-7; 11 bases agree with TRBD1. J was trimmed by 2 bases and V by 10 bases; bases with no gene match: 4. Germline values: CDR1 WSHSY, CDR2 SAAADI. There are 13 residues in the CDR3. The CDR3 sequence: CAIGTGGTYEQYF. CDR3 nucleotides: TGCGCCATCGGGACAGGGGGGACCTACGAGCAGTACTTC.